One sample yielded the 24 T cell receptor beta chains listed below, sequenced in a study of T cells in Graves' hyperthyroidism and ophthalmopathy. Amplification of TCR beta CDR3 regions used RNA as the template. The HTBI primer set drove a first-round RT-PCR of the TCR CDR3. TCRdb processed the multiplex PCR reads anew with MiXCR; each CDR3 protein has one entry. The data show 300,000 to 450,000 distinct CDR3 sequences, more than 20% seen once. Sequenced sample: blood. The receptors originated from a man between 45 and 60 years old with Graves' hyperthyroidism.

The chain couples TRBV5-6 to TRBJ2-1; 8 nucleotides align to TRBD2. The CDR3 consists of 16 residues. V shed 0 bases, J shed 4 bases, and the junction held 6 bases outside the gene matches. Germline V CDR1 and CDR2: SGHDT, YYEEEE. CDR3 in amino acids: CASSLEAGVVYNEQFF. The CDR3 DNA sequence: TGTGCCAGCAGCTTGGAAGCGGGAGTTGTTTACAATGAGCAGTTCTTC.

The chain couples TRBV7-2 to TRBJ1-4; D is unresolved. V lost 1 base and J lost 8, with 14 bases in between. The CDR3 is made up of 15 amino acids. CDR1 is SGHTA and CDR2 is FQGNSA in the germline V gene. The CDR3 is CASSLGGGRFEKLFF. The CDR3, as DNA: TGTGCCAGCAGCTTAGGAGGAGGGAGGTTCGAAAAACTGTTTTTT.

The rearrangement joins TRBV6-1 to TRBJ2-7; D possibly corresponds to TRBD1 (7 bases). The V and J ends lost 3 bases and 4 bases respectively, with 13 bases between them. The CDR3 runs 14 residues. Germline V gene lookup returns CDR1 MNHNS and CDR2 SASEGT. The CDR3 coding sequence is TGTGCCAGCAGTGACAGGGGGGATATTTACGAGCAGTACTTC. This encodes CASSDRGDIYEQYF.

The chain joins TRBV9 to TRBJ2-1; no definite D call. Germline V gives CDR1 SGDLS, CDR2 YYNGEE. The CDR3 totals 13 residues. The V gene lost 0 bases and the J gene lost 7 bases, with 8 bases spanning the gap. CDR3 bases: TGTGCCAGCAGCGTAGATCTGGAGAATGAGCAGTTCTTC. Amino acid sequence: CASSVDLENEQFF.

The chain's CDR3 is CAISATGGQYF. The DNA for the CDR3 is TGTGCCATCAGTGCTACCGGCGGGCAGTACTTC. The chain couples TRBV10-3 to TRBJ2-7; D gene uncertain. Germline loops: CDR1 ENHRY, CDR2 SYGVKD. The CDR3 runs 11 residues. The V end lost 4 bases, the J end lost 9 bases, and 10 bases lay between the germline ends.

Regarding this clonotype: A read error is possible here, since a much larger clone lies one base away. The chain employs TRBV28 and TRBJ2-7, with TRBD1 matching 9 bases. V shed 3 bases, J shed 3 bases, and the junction held 9 bases outside the gene matches. CDR1 is MDHEN, CDR2 SYDVKM, per germline. This CDR3 region has 16 residues. The CDR3 DNA follows: TGTGCCAGCAGTTTCCCCCCGGGACAGGGTTTCTACGAGCAGTACTTC. Its translation is CASSFPPGQGFYEQYF.

This clonotype has more than one count but fewer than ten. The gene calls are TRBV5-5 and TRBJ1-1, with D tentatively TRBD1 (5 bases). V shed 4 bases and J shed 3 bases, with 13 bases lying between them. The CDR3 covers 14 residues. Per germline, CDR1 SGHKS and CDR2 YYEKEE (reference sequence). The DNA for the CDR3 is TGTGCCAGCAGCCCAGGGTTCGTCTACACTGAAGCTTTCTTT. It yields the protein CASSPGFVYTEAFF.

The chain has TRBV3-1 and TRBJ1-5, with 7 bases fitting TRBD1. This CDR3 has 14 amino acids. Germline CDR1 and CDR2: LGHDT and YNNKEL (reference sequence). The V segment lost 4 bases and the J segment 6 bases; nucleotides outside the gene matches: 6. The CDR3 coding sequence is TGTGCCAGCAGCCTTACAGGGGCGGGTCAGCCCCAGCATTTT. Its translation is CASSLTGAGQPQHF. The variable domain in full, completed from reference TRBV3-1 and TRBJ1-5, reads DTAVSQTPKYLVTQMGNDKSIKCEQNLGHDTMYWYKQDSKKFLKIMFSYNNKELIINETVPNRFSPKSPDKAHLNLHINSLELGDSAVYFCASSLTGAGQPQHFGDGTRLSIL.

This clonotype was counted between two and nine times. The chain links TRBV28 to TRBJ2-2; D is unresolved. The CDR3 runs 14 residues. V was clipped by 4 bases and J by 4 bases, with 10 bases between them. From germline, CDR1 is MDHEN and CDR2 SYDVKM. The CDR3 bases are TGTGCCAGCAGTTCGGGTTTCTCCACCGGGGAGCTGTTTTTT. This encodes CASSSGFSTGELFF.

This clonotype was recorded many times. V gene TRBV5-1 combines with J gene TRBJ2-3; 7 bases are shared with TRBD1. After removal of 1 base from V and 0 bases from J, the junction contained 14 bases not matched to a gene. Germline V CDR1 and CDR2: SGHRS, YFSETQ. The CDR3 has 19 amino acids. This CDR3 is CASSLRFRQGRTSTDTQYF. CDR3 nucleotides: TGCGCCAGCAGCTTGAGGTTCCGACAGGGAAGGACCAGCACAGATACGCAGTATTTT.

The chain has TRBV10-3 and TRBJ2-2; tentatively, D is TRBD1 or TRBD2 (5 bases each). This CDR3 contains 14 residues. In germline, CDR1 is ENHRY, CDR2 SYGVKD. V was cut by 0 bases and J by 3 bases, with 5 bases left in between. The CDR3 reads CAISESGDTGELFF. The CDR3 DNA reads as TGTGCCATCAGTGAGTCGGGGGACACCGGGGAGCTGTTTTTT.

In its sample, this clonotype was seen a few times. The V and J genes are TRBV20-1 and TRBJ1-5; D might be TRBD1 (6 bases). The length of the CDR3 is 12 residues. Trimming stripped 4 bases from V and 9 bases from J, with 13 bases between. The germline gives CDR1 DFQATT, CDR2 SNEGSKA (reference sequence). CDR3 sequence (DNA): TGCAGTGCTACACAGGGATCAGGGCCCCAGCATTTT. Protein sequence: CSATQGSGPQHF.

This rearrangement joins TRBV6-2 or TRBV6-3 to TRBJ1-5; 10 nucleotides align to TRBD1. The CDR3 is 17 amino acids. The J segment lost 9 bases and the V segment lost 3 bases, leaving 14 bases of the junction unmatched. Germline CDR1 reads MNHEY; CDR2 reads SVGEGT. The chain's CDR3 is CASSYSRTGGGLGPQHF. In nucleotides, the CDR3 is TGTGCCAGCAGTTATTCAAGGACAGGGGGGGGTTTAGGGCCCCAGCATTTT.

The J gene is TRBJ2-3, the V gene TRBV9; D is perhaps TRBD2 (6 bases). CDR1 and CDR2 (germline): SGDLS, YYNGEE. The V gene lost 0 bases and the J gene lost 4 bases, with 9 bases spanning the gap. CDR3 size: 14 residues. The chain's CDR3 is CASSVAGVADTQYF. The DNA of the CDR3 is TGTGCCAGCAGCGTAGCGGGAGTGGCAGATACGCAGTATTTT.

V gene TRBV19 combines with J gene TRBJ2-7; TRBD2 might be the D (6 bases). Germline loops: CDR1 LNHDA, CDR2 SQIVND (reference sequence). Trimming removed 1 base from V and 5 bases from J, with 9 bases in between. This CDR3 region has 13 residues. The CDR3 bases are TGTGCCAGTAGTATAGCGGGGGAGGACGAGCAGTACTTC. It specifies CASSIAGEDEQYF.

This clonotype was detected a few times. The chain carries TRBV28 and TRBJ2-7, with unresolved D. Trimming left V 7 bases short and J 3 bases short, with 10 bases between. The germline V gene has CDR1 MDHEN and CDR2 SYDVKM. CDR3 length: 12 amino acids. The CDR3 is CASMLTSYEQYF. The CDR3, as DNA: TGTGCCAGCATGTTGACGAGCTACGAGCAGTACTTC.

As to this clonotype: The junction departs from the called germline gene at one end, perhaps through a read error. This chain uses TRBV7-2 with TRBJ1-5; perhaps TRBD1 as D (5 bases). The CDR3 spans 13 residues. Germline values: CDR1 SGHTA, CDR2 FQGNSA. The CDR3 protein is CASSWDGNRPQHF. The CDR3 region has the DNA TGTGCCAGCAGTTGGGACGGCAATCGGCCCCAGCATTTT.

V usage is TRBV5-6 and J usage is TRBJ1-2; no definite D call. Germline values: CDR1 SGHDT, CDR2 YYEEEE. Trimming stripped 6 bases from V and 4 bases from J, with 16 bases between. The CDR3 spans 14 residues. The CDR3 reads CASNPPGRPYGYTF. The CDR3, as DNA: TGTGCCAGCAACCCCCCCGGGCGCCCCTATGGCTACACCTTC.

This clonotype was found a few times. This chain joins TRBV20-1 and TRBJ2-7, with no clear D. CDR1 is DFQATT, CDR2 SNEGSKA, per germline (reference sequence). The CDR3 runs to 12 residues. V was pared by 6 bases and J by 2 bases, with 11 bases between. In DNA form, the CDR3 reads TGCAGTGCAGAACAGACGACCTACGAGCAGTACTTC. It is translated as CSAEQTTYEQYF.

In its sample, this clonotype was seen a few times. The chain carries TRBV6-5 and TRBJ1-5, with 10 bases fitting TRBD1. V lost 2 bases to trimming and J lost 10 bases; unmatched junction nucleotides: 17. The length of the CDR3 is 18 residues. Germline V gene data show CDR1 as MNHEY and CDR2 as SVGAGI. The CDR3 coding sequence is TGTGCCAGCAGTTACGTTAACTCCGACAGGGGGCAGACGCATCCCCAGCATTTT. Its protein product is CASSYVNSDRGQTHPQHF.

V and J are TRBV11-2 and TRBJ1-2; TRBD1 is a possible D gene (6 bases). The germline V gene has CDR1 SGHAT and CDR2 FQNNGV. Trimming left V 4 bases short and J 7 bases short, with 19 bases between. The CDR3 has 15 amino acids. Here the CDR3 DNA reads TGTGCCAGCAGCTCCGCCGGGTACGAAGGGGGTGGCTACACCTTC. Its protein is CASSSAGYEGGGYTF.

This sequence joins TRBV5-1 and TRBJ2-7; TRBD2 aligns across 8 bases. V lost 0 bases, J lost 6 bases, and 5 bases stayed unmatched. The CDR3 length is 14 residues. Germline CDR1 and CDR2: SGHRS and YFSETQ. The CDR3 DNA reads as TGCGCCAGCAGCTTGGGCGCGGGAGGTTCCGAGCAGTACTTC. It specifies CASSLGAGGSEQYF. Filled out from reference TRBV5-1 and TRBJ2-7, the complete variable domain reads KAGVTQTPRYLIKTRGQQVTLSCSPISGHRSVSWYQQTPGQGLQFLFEYFSETQRNKGNFPGRFSGRQFSNSRSEMNVSTLELGDSALYLCASSLGAGGSEQYFGPGTRLTVT.

This clonotype came up many times. The CDR3 DNA is TGTGCCAGCAGTCCAGGGACTGTTAATGAGCAGTTCTTC. The encoded protein is CASSPGTVNEQFF. The chain combines TRBV12-3 or TRBV12-4 with TRBJ2-1; TRBD2 is a possible D gene (6 bases). Trimming took off 5 bases at V and 7 bases at J, with 12 bases between the two ends. The CDR3 length is 13 residues.

This clonotype has only a few counts. V gene TRBV12-5 combines with J gene TRBJ1-1; D ambiguous. Germline V gene data show CDR1 as LGHNT and CDR2 as FRNRAP. The CDR3 runs to 13 residues. V was shortened by 6 bases and J by 3 bases, with 11 bases between the two germline ends. The CDR3 DNA sequence: TGTGCTAGTGGCCTCAGCGGGTACACTGAAGCTTTCTTT. Amino acids: CASGLSGYTEAFF. Based on the CDR3 plus reference TRBV12-5 and TRBJ1-1, the full variable domain is DARVTQTPRHKVTEMGQEVTMRCQPILGHNTVFWYRQTMMQGLELLAYFRNRAPLDDSGMPKDRFSAEMPDATLATLKIQPSEPRDSAVYFCASGLSGYTEAFFGQGTRLTVV.